This entry lists 26 T cell receptor beta chains sequenced from one sample in a study of blood T cells in healthy people across ages. Next came a second PCR, run for roughly 6 to 11 cycles, which used a sample-barcoded 5' primer along with a J-beta primer mix. TCRdb itself ran the 5' RACE reads through MiXCR, one entry per CDR3 protein. This sample yields roughly 560,000 distinct CDR3 sequences, of which 24% are seen a single time; around 10% belongs to the top ten. These data were also reused for a study on T cells of mothers and their children.

The sample taken for sequencing was blood. These receptors all stem from a boy aged 5-17 years in good health.

The J gene is TRBJ2-5, the V gene TRBV7-2, with 11 bases fitting TRBD2. Gene TRBJ2-7 matches the end of the DNA better, so the J call may be wrong. The CDR3 is 18 residues long. CDR1 SGHTA and CDR2 FQGNSA come from the germline V gene. Here the CDR3 reads CASSPRVAGGPFYYEQYF. The CDR3 DNA follows: TGTGCCAGCAGCCCCCGCGTAGCGGGGGGGCCTTTCTACTACGAGCAGTACTTC.

This clonotype was counted between two and nine times. The V gene is TRBV10-3, the J gene TRBJ2-3; 9 nucleotides agree with TRBD2. Losses at the gene ends were 2 bases for V and 0 bases for J; bases not matched to a gene: 3. This CDR3 spans 16 amino acids. In germline, CDR1 is ENHRY, CDR2 SYGVKD. CDR3 DNA sequence: TGTGCCATCAGTGAGATAGCGGGAGCTAGCACAGATACGCAGTATTTT. Its protein product is CAISEIAGASTDTQYF.

The chain recombines TRBV6-6 with TRBJ2-2; D remains ambiguous. The CDR3 extends over 15 amino acids. Germline V CDR1 and CDR2: MNHNY, SVGAGI (reference sequence). Deletions cut 0 bases from V and 7 bases from J, with 12 bases between. CDR3 coding DNA: TGTGCCAGCAGTTACTCGAAAGTATGGGGCGGGGAGCTGTTTTTT. Its translation: CASSYSKVWGGELFF.

This clonotype was observed a single time. The J gene is TRBJ2-3, the V gene TRBV20-1, with TRBD2 identical over 7 bases. CDR3 length: 15 residues. The germline V gene encodes CDR1 DFQATT and CDR2 SNEGSKA (reference sequence). J was trimmed by 2 bases and V by 6 bases; bases with no gene match: 11. The CDR3: CSARTLAAHTDTQYF. The CDR3 nucleotides are TGCAGTGCCAGAACCCTAGCGGCGCACACAGATACGCAGTATTTT.

A few counts support this clonotype. The chain recombines TRBV4-2 with TRBJ2-3; 7 bases line up with TRBD2. V lost 7 bases to trimming and J lost 2 bases; unmatched junction nucleotides: 9. The CDR3 has 15 amino acids. Germline loops: CDR1 LGHNA, CDR2 YNFKEQ. This chain's CDR3 is CASIPRDYHTDTQYF. DNA for the CDR3: TGTGCCAGCATCCCCCGGGACTATCACACAGATACGCAGTATTTT.

This chain connects TRBV5-1 to TRBJ2-2, with TRBD2 as a possible D gene (6 bases). There are 14 residues in the CDR3. V was pared by 5 bases and J by 8 bases, with 16 bases between. Germline-derived CDR1 and CDR2 are SGHRS and YFSETQ. As DNA, the CDR3 is TGCGCCAGCAGATTTCTCGGGGGTACGGGGGAGCTGTTTTTT. Translating gives CASRFLGGTGELFF.

This chain links TRBV28 with TRBJ2-5; TRBD1 might be the D (6 bases). CDR3 length: 18 residues. V was pared by 5 bases and J by 1 base, with 23 bases between. Germline CDR1 MDHEN, CDR2 SYDVKM. The CDR3 DNA reads as TGTGCCAGCAGTCCTCTGGATGTTTACAGGGTGCTCCAAGAGACCCAGTACTTC. Translating gives CASSPLDVYRVLQETQYF.

This clonotype was picked up a small number of times. The V and J genes are TRBV7-2 and TRBJ1-4; D is uncertain. The CDR3 has 12 amino acids. Trimming stripped 5 bases from V and 4 bases from J, with 5 bases between. Germline-derived CDR1 and CDR2 are SGHTA and FQGNSA. As DNA, the CDR3 is TGTGCCAGCAGCCCACATAATGAAAAACTGTTTTTT. As protein: CASSPHNEKLFF.

The chain carries TRBV20-1 and TRBJ2-5; TRBD1 matches 7 bases. The DNA end favors TRBJ2-7, so the J call may be wrong. CDR1 and CDR2 from the germline V gene are DFQATT and SNEGSKA (reference sequence). The CDR3 length is 15 residues. The chain's CDR3 is CSALKTGQNPYEQYF. CDR3 in DNA: TGCAGTGCTCTAAAGACAGGGCAGAATCCCTACGAGCAGTACTTC.

This clonotype has a handful of counts. The chain combines TRBV6-5 with TRBJ2-5; 10 bases line up with TRBD2. Gene TRBJ2-7 matches the end of the DNA better, so the J call may be wrong. CDR3 size: 13 residues. The germline V gene encodes CDR1 MNHEY and CDR2 SVGAGI. CDR3 amino acids: CASSRLAGAEQYF. The CDR3 DNA reads as TGTGCCAGCAGTCGGCTAGCGGGAGCCGAGCAGTACTTC.

This clonotype was found once. This chain connects TRBV7-2 to TRBJ2-1; D ambiguous. Between the trimmed V and J ends, which lost 1 base and 9 bases, there was a span of 13 bases. The germline V gene encodes CDR1 SGHTA and CDR2 FQGNSA. The CDR3 is 14 residues long. The CDR3 sequence is CASSLGRLGGEQFF. CDR3 sequence (DNA): TGTGCCAGCAGCTTAGGGCGTTTGGGTGGTGAGCAGTTCTTC.

The rearrangement links TRBV29-1 to TRBJ1-1; TRBD1 matches at 8 bases. The germline gives CDR1 SQVTM, CDR2 ANQGSEA. V was clipped by 8 bases and J by 1 base; unmatched bases: 6. The CDR3 is made up of 13 amino acids. Here the CDR3 DNA reads TGCAGCTCCCGGACAGGGCAGAACACTGAAGCTTTCTTT. Its protein product is CSSRTGQNTEAFF.

J is TRBJ2-4 and V is TRBV4-3; no definite D call. Per germline, CDR1 LGHNA and CDR2 YSLEER. V was trimmed by 0 bases and J by 9 bases, leaving 6 bases between them. The CDR3 is 12 amino acids. DNA for the CDR3: TGCGCCAGCAGCCAAGATATAGGCATTCAGTACTTC. Translating gives CASSQDIGIQYF.

In its sample, this clonotype was seen a few times. V usage is TRBV27 and J usage is TRBJ2-5; the D gene is possibly TRBD2 (6 bases). In germline, CDR1 is MNHEY, CDR2 SMNVEV (reference sequence). The CDR3 is made up of 12 amino acids. With 5 bases removed from V and 11 bases from J, the gap between germline ends came to 15 bases. In DNA, the CDR3 is TGTGCCAGCAGTCCGGGGGTTGGGGAGCAGTACTTC. Amino acids: CASSPGVGEQYF.

The CDR3 region is CASSPEQGTGANVLTF. As DNA, the CDR3 is TGCGCCAGCAGCCCCGAACAGGGTACTGGGGCCAACGTCCTGACTTTC. The rearrangement links TRBV4-3 to TRBJ2-6; tentative D call: TRBD1 (6 bases). V dropped 4 bases and J dropped 2 bases, with 12 bases sitting between them. Per germline, CDR1 LGHNA and CDR2 YSLEER. This CDR3 region has 16 residues.

The V and J genes are TRBV29-1 and TRBJ2-2, with a possible D match to TRBD2 (6 bases). Germline lookup yields CDR1 SQVTM and CDR2 ANQGSEA. This CDR3 region has 14 residues. The V end lost 1 base, the J end lost 6 bases, and 12 bases lay between the germline ends. The DNA for the CDR3 is TGCAGCGTTGAAGGCCCTCGGAGGGCCGGGGAGCTGTTTTTT. As protein: CSVEGPRRAGELFF.

This clonotype was found many times. The rearrangement uses TRBV7-2 and TRBJ1-1, with TRBD1 matching 7 bases. This CDR3 is built from 14 residues. Trimming removed 5 bases from V and 3 bases from J; junction bases left unmatched: 6. Germline CDR1 SGHTA, CDR2 FQGNSA. The CDR3 DNA reads as TGTGCCAGCAGCCCCGGACAGGTGCACACTGAAGCTTTCTTT. It translates to CASSPGQVHTEAFF.

This clonotype was observed a few times. This chain links TRBV19 with TRBJ2-5, with TRBD1 matching over 10 bases. The ends lost 2 bases at V and 2 bases at J; junction bases unmatched: 8. Germline V CDR1 and CDR2: LNHDA, SQIVND (reference sequence). The CDR3 is 17 residues long. The CDR3 nucleotides are TGTGCCAGTAGTATACGATGGGACAGGGGAAGGCAAGAGACCCAGTACTTC. It codes for CASSIRWDRGRQETQYF. Filled out from reference TRBV19 and TRBJ2-5, the complete variable domain reads DGGITQSPKYLFRKEGQNVTLSCEQNLNHDAMYWYRQDPGQGLRLIYYSQIVNDFQKGDIAEGYSVSREKKESFPLTVTSAQKNPTAFYLCASSIRWDRGRQETQYFGPGTRLLVL.

The V call is TRBV6-2 or TRBV6-3, the J call TRBJ2-1, with a weak D call TRBD2 (5 bases). Germline-derived CDR1 and CDR2 are MNHEY and SVGEGT. The CDR3 covers 11 residues. Trimming took off 4 bases at V and 13 bases at J, with 11 bases between the two ends. The CDR3 DNA sequence: TGTGCCAGCAGTTCCCGACTAAGCCAGTTCTTC. Its translation is CASSSRLSQFF.

Turning to this clonotype: The missing conserved phenylalanine or tryptophan at the end of this CDR3 makes a read error likely. This chain uses TRBV27 with TRBJ2-7; TRBD1 matches at 10 bases. Germline V lookup: CDR1 MNHEY, CDR2 SMNVEV (reference sequence). The CDR3 is made up of 14 amino acids. V was clipped by 10 bases and J by 1 base; unmatched bases: 7. CDR3 protein: CATRGQGISYEQYL. DNA for the CDR3: TGTGCCACGAGGGGACAGGGGATATCCTACGAGCAGTACCTC.

This clonotype turned up a few times. The rearrangement uses TRBV5-1 and TRBJ2-5, with D unclear. The assigned J gene may be wrong: the sequence end matches TRBJ2-1 better. CDR3 length: 13 residues. CDR1 is SGHRS, CDR2 YFSETQ, per germline. CDR3 DNA: TGCGCCAGCACCCCCGGGCAAAAAAATGAGCAGTTCTTC. Its protein is CASTPGQKNEQFF.

This clonotype turned up a few times. The gene calls are TRBV18 and TRBJ1-5, with 7 nucleotides matching TRBD1. The CDR3 totals 17 residues. In germline, CDR1 is KGHSH, CDR2 LQKENI. The junction had 13 bases not matched to a gene; V was cut back by 3 bases and J by 5 bases. CDR3 sequence (DNA): TGTGCCAGCTCACCCTCGAAAAGGGGACAGCCATATCAGCCCCAGCATTTT. Its protein is CASSPSKRGQPYQPQHF.

The V and J genes are TRBV7-2 and TRBJ2-3, with 7 bases identical to TRBD2. The CDR3 sequence is 17 residues long. V gave up 1 base and J gave up 2 bases; unmatched junction bases: 9. The V gene's germline CDR1 is SGHTA and CDR2 FQGNSA. In DNA, the CDR3 is TGTGCCAGCAGCTTAGTCTTAGGACTAGTCGACACAGATACGCAGTATTTT. Its translation: CASSLVLGLVDTDTQYF.

The genes are TRBV7-2 and TRBJ2-3; D possibly corresponds to TRBD2 (5 bases). Germline values: CDR1 SGHTA, CDR2 FQGNSA. V was shortened by 1 base and J by 1 base, with 12 bases between the two germline ends. The CDR3 is 16 amino acids. CDR3 nucleotides: TGTGCCAGCAGCTTAGACAGCGGAAGGCGCACAGATACGCAGTATTTT. It translates to CASSLDSGRRTDTQYF.

The chain joins TRBV20-1 to TRBJ1-3; 7 nucleotides match TRBD1. The germline V gene encodes CDR1 DFQATT and CDR2 SNEGSKA (reference sequence). The CDR3 covers 13 residues. J gave up 4 bases and V 6 bases, and 6 bases lay outside the gene matches. CDR3 loop: CSAGQARGNTIYF. CDR3 DNA: TGCAGTGCAGGACAGGCGCGGGGAAACACCATATATTTT.

The rearrangement joins TRBV20-1 to TRBJ1-5, with D possibly being TRBD1 (5 bases). Per the germline V gene, CDR1 is DFQATT and CDR2 is SNEGSKA (reference sequence). CDR3 size: 15 residues. Trimming left V 0 bases short and J 0 bases short, with 9 bases between. The CDR3 DNA is TGCAGTGCTAGAGATCCAGGGAATAGCAATCAGCCCCAGCATTTT. It translates to CSARDPGNSNQPQHF.